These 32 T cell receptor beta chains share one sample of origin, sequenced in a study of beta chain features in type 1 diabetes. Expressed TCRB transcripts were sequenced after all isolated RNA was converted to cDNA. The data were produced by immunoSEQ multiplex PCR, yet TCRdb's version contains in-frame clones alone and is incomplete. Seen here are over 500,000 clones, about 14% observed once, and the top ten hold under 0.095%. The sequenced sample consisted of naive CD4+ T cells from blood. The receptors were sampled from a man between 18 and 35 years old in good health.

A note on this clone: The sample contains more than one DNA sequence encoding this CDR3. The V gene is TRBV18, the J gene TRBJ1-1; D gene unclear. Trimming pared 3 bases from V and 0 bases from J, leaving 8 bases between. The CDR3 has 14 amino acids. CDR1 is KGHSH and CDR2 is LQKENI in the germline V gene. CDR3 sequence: CASSPGRMNTEAFF. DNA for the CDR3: TGTGCCAGCTCACCGGGCAGGATGAACACTGAAGCTTTCTTT.

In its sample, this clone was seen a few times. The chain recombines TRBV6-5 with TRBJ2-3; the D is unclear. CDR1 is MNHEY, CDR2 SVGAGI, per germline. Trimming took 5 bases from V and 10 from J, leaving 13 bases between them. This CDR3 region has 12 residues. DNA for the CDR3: TGTGCCAGCAGTCCGGACCCGACTGCGCAGTATTTT. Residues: CASSPDPTAQYF.

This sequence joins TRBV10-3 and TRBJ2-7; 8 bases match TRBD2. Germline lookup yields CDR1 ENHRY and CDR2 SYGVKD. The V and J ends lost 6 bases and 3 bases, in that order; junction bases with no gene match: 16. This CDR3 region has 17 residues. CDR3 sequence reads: CAISGRGMGLGHYEQYF. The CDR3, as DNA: TGTGCCATCAGCGGAAGAGGGATGGGACTAGGACACTACGAGCAGTACTTC.

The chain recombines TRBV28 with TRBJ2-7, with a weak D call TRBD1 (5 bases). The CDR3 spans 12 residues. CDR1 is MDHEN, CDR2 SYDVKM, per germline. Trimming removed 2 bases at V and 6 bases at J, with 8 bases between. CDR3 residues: CASSLRQTEQYF. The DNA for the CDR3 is TGTGCCAGCAGTTTAAGACAGACCGAGCAGTACTTC.

The CDR3 sequence: CASSVGDRPRETQYF. The CDR3 nucleotides read TGTGCCAGCAGCGTAGGCGACAGACCCCGGGAGACCCAGTACTTC. V is TRBV9 and J is TRBJ2-5, with a possible D match to TRBD1 (5 bases). The V and J ends lost 0 bases and 5 bases respectively, with 14 bases between them. The CDR3 contains 15 residues. Germline CDR1 SGDLS, CDR2 YYNGEE.

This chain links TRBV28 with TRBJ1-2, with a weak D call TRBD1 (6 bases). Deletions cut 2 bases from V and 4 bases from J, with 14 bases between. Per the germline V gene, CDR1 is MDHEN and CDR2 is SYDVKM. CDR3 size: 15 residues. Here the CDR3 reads CASSLQITGSYGYTF. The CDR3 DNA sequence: TGTGCCAGCAGTTTACAGATCACAGGGAGCTATGGCTACACCTTC.

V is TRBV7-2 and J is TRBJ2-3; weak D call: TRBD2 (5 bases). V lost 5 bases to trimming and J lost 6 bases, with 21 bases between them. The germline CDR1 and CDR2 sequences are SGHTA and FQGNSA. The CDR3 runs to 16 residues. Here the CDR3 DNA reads TGTGCCAGCAGCCTCAGCGGTAGTAAAGGGTCCGATACGCAGTATTTT. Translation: CASSLSGSKGSDTQYF.

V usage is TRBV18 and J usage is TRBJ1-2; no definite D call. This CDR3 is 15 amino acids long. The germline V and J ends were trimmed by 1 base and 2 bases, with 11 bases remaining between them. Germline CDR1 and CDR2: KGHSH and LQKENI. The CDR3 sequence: CASSPLPDYNYGYTF. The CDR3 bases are TGTGCCAGCTCACCACTTCCCGATTACAACTATGGCTACACCTTC. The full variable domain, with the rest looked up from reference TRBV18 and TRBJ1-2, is NAGVMQNPRHLVRRRGQEARLRCSPMKGHSHVYWYRQLPEEGLKFMVYLQKENIIDESGMPKERFSAEFPKEGPSILRIQQVVRGDSAAYFCASSPLPDYNYGYTFGSGTRLTVV.

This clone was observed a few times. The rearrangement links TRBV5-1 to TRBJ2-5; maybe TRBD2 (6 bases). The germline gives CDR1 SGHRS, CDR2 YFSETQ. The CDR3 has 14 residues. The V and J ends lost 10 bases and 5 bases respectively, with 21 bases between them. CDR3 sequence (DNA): TGCGCCGTAAAACGGAACTCGGCGGGGGAGACCCAGTACTTC. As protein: CAVKRNSAGETQYF.

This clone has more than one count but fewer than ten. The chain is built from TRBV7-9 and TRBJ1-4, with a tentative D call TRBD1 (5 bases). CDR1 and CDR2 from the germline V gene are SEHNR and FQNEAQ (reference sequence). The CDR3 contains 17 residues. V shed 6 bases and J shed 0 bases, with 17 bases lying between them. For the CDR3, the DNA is TGTGCCAGCAGTACTCAGGGTCGCAGAGCAACTAATGAAAAACTGTTTTTT. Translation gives CASSTQGRRATNEKLFF. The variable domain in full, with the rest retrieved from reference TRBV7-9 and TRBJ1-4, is DTGVSQNPRHKITKRGQNVTFRCDPISEHNRLYWYRQTLGQGPEFLTYFQNEAQLEKSRLLSDRFSAERPKGSFSTLEIQRTEQGDSAMYLCASSTQGRRATNEKLFFGSGTQLSVL.

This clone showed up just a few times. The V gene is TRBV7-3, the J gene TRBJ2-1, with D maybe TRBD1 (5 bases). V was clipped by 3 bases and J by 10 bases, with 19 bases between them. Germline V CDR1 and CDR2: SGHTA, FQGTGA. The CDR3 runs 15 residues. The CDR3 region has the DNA TGTGCCAGCAGCTTGAGTTGGGGCGGATTGGGGGAGCAGTTCTTC. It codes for CASSLSWGGLGEQFF.

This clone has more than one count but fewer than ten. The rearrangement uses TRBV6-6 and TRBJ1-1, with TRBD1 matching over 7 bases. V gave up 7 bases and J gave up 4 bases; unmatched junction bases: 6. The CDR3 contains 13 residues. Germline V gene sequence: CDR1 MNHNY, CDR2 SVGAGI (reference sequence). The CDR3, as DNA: TGTGCCAGCAACAGGGGCGAGGGCACTGAAGCTTTCTTT. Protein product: CASNRGEGTEAFF.

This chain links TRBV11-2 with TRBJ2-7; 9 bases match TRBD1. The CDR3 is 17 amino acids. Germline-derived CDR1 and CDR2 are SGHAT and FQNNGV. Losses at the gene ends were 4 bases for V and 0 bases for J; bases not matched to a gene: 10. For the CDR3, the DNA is TGTGCCAGCAGCTCTATAAGGACAGGGGTTAACTCCTACGAGCAGTACTTC. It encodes CASSSIRTGVNSYEQYF.

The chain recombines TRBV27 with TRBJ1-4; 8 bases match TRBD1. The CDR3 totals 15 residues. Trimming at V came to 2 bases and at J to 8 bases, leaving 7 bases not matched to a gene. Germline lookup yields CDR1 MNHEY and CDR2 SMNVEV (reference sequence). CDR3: CASSLQGAGEEKLFF. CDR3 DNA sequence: TGTGCCAGCAGTTTACAGGGGGCTGGAGAAGAAAAACTGTTTTTT.

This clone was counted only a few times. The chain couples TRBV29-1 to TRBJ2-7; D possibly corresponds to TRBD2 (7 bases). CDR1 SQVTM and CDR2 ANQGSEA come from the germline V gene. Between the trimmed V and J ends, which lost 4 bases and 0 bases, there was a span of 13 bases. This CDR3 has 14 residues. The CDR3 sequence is CSVGIGGVSYEQYF. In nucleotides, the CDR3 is TGCAGCGTTGGCATAGGGGGGGTCTCCTACGAGCAGTACTTC.

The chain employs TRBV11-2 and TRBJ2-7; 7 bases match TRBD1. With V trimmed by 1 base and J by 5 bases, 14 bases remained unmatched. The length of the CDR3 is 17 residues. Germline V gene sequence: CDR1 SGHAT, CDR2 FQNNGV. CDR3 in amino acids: CASSLAGTAGGPHEQYF. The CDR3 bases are TGTGCCAGCAGCTTAGCAGGGACAGCTGGCGGACCCCACGAGCAGTACTTC.

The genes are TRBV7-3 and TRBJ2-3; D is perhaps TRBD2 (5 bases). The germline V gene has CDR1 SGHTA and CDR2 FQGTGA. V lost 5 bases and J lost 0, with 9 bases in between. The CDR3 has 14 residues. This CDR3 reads CASSRDPSTDTQYF. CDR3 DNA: TGTGCCAGCAGCCGGGATCCTAGCACAGATACGCAGTATTTT.

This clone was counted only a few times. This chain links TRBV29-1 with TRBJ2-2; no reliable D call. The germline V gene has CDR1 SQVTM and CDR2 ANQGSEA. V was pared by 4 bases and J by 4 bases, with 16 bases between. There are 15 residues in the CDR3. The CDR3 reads CSVGRASIGTGELFF. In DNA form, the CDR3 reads TGCAGCGTTGGCCGGGCCTCCATAGGCACCGGGGAGCTGTTTTTT.

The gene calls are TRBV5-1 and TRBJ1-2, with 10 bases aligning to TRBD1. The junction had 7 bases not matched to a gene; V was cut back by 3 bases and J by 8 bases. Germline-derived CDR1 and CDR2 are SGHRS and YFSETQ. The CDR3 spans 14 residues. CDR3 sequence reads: CASSYDRGRDGYTF. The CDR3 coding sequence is TGCGCCAGCAGCTACGACAGGGGGCGCGACGGCTACACCTTC.

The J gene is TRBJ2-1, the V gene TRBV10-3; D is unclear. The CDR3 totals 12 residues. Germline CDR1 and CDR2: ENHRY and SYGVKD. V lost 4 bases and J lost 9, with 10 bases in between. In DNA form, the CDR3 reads TGTGCCATCAGTGGTGGATTGGGTGAGCAGTTCTTC. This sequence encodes CAISGGLGEQFF.

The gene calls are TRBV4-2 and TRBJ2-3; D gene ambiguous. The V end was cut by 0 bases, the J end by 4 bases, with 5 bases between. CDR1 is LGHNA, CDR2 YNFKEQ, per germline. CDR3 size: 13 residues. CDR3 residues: CASSQDGADTQYF. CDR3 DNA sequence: TGTGCCAGCAGCCAAGATGGGGCAGATACGCAGTATTTT.

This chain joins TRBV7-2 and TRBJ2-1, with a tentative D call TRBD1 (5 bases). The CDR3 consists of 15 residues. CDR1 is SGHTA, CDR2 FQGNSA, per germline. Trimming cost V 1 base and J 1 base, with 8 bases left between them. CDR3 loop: CASSLERTSYNEQFF. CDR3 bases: TGTGCCAGCAGCTTAGAGAGGACATCCTACAATGAGCAGTTCTTC.

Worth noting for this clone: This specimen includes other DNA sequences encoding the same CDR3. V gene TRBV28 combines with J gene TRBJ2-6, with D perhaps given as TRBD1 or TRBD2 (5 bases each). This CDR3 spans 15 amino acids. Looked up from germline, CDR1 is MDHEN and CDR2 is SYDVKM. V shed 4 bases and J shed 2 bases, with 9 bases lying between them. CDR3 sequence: CASSSQGAGANVLTF. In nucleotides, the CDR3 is TGTGCCAGCAGTTCCCAGGGAGCTGGGGCCAACGTCCTGACTTTC.

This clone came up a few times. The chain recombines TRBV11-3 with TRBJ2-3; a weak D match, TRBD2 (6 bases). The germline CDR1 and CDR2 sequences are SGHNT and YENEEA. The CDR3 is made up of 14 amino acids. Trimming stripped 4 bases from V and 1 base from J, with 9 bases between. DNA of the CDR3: TGTGCCAGCAGCTCCATAGCGGGCACAGATACGCAGTATTTT. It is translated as CASSSIAGTDTQYF.

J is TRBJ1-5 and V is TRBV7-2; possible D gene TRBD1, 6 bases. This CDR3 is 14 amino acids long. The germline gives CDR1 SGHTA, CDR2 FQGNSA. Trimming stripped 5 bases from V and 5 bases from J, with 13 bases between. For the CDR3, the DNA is TGTGCCAGCAGCCTCGCTGGGGGCGATCAGCCCCAGCATTTT. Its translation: CASSLAGGDQPQHF. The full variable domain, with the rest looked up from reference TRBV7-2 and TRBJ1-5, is GAGVSQSPSNKVTEKGKDVELRCDPISGHTALYWYRQSLGQGLEFLIYFQGNSAPDKSGLPSDRFSAERTGGSVSTLTIQRTQQEDSAVYLCASSLAGGDQPQHFGDGTRLSIL.

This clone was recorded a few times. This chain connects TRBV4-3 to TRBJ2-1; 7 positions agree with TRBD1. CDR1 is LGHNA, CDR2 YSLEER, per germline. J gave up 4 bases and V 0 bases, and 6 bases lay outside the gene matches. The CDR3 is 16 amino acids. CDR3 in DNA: TGCGCCAGCAGCCAAGATCCAAAACAGGGGTACAATGAGCAGTTCTTC. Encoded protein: CASSQDPKQGYNEQFF.

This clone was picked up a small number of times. CDR3 DNA: TGTGCCAGCAGCCGAATCCCGACGGACACCGGGGAGCTGTTTTTT. Its translation: CASSRIPTDTGELFF. The chain recombines TRBV6-5 with TRBJ2-2, with D hard to call. There are 15 residues in the CDR3. Germline V CDR1 and CDR2: MNHEY, SVGAGI. Trimming pared 6 bases from V and 3 bases from J, leaving 14 bases between.

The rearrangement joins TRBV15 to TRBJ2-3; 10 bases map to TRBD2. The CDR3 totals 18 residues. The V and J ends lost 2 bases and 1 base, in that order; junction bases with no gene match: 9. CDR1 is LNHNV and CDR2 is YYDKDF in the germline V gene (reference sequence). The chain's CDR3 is CATSRSLAGVGGTDTQYF. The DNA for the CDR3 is TGTGCCACCAGCAGATCCCTAGCGGGAGTCGGGGGCACAGATACGCAGTATTTT.

The CDR3 is CASRAGSLGSYEQYF. As DNA, the CDR3 is TGTGCCAGCAGGGCGGGGTCCCTGGGTTCCTACGAGCAGTACTTC. The gene calls are TRBV5-4 and TRBJ2-7, with D maybe TRBD2 (6 bases). Trimming took 5 bases from V and 1 from J, leaving 16 bases between them. The CDR3 is 15 residues long. Per germline, CDR1 SGHNT and CDR2 YYREEE (reference sequence).

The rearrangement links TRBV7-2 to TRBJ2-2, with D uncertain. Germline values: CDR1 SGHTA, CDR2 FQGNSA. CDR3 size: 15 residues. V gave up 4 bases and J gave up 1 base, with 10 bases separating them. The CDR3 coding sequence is TGTGCCAGCAGCTCCGTAAGAAGGAACACCGGGGAGCTGTTTTTT. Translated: CASSSVRRNTGELFF.

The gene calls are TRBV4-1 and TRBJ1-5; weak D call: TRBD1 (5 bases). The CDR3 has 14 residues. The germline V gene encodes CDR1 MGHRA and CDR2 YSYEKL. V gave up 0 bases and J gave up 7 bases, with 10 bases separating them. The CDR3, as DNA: TGCGCCAGCAGCCAAGAACGGGGACGACAGCCCCAGCATTTT. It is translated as CASSQERGRQPQHF.

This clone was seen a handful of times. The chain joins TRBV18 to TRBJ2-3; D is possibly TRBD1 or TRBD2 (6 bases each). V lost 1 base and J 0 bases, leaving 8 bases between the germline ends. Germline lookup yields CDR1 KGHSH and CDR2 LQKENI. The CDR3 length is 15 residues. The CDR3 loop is CASSPRGASTDTQYF. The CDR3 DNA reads TGTGCCAGCTCACCACGGGGGGCCAGCACAGATACGCAGTATTTT.